This T cell receptor beta chain appears in the sequencing data of a study of blood T cell repertoires in COVID-19. Study in general: Samples taken during acute and convalescent COVID-19 were collected in the United States, Italy and Spain. PBMCs, B-cell-depleted T cells, or T cells provided the cDNA or gDNA that made up the material.

Source study methods: Using reference gene primer amplification, nucleated cell counts were estimated. Sequencing was performed with immunoSEQ multiplex PCR; in TCRdb, only in-frame clones are kept and a portion is missing. V, J and clone size derive from that table, while D and trimming were established from the DNA sequence. Seen here are under 300,000 clones, roughly 88% observed once, and the top ten hold about 12%. J lost 6 bases, V lost 4 bases, and 7 bases had no gene match. CDR1 is ENHRY and CDR2 is SYGVKD in the germline V gene. This CDR3 spans 14 amino acids. The chain recombines TRBV10-3 with TRBJ1-1, with 8 bases identical to TRBD1. The sequence was obtained from a man at least 80 years old with acute or convalescent COVID-19. Sequencing was done on a sample of peripheral blood. This chain's CDR3 is CAISAYPQGAEAFF. The CDR3 nucleotides read TGTGCCATCAGTGCTTACCCACAGGGGGCTGAAGCTTTCTTT.